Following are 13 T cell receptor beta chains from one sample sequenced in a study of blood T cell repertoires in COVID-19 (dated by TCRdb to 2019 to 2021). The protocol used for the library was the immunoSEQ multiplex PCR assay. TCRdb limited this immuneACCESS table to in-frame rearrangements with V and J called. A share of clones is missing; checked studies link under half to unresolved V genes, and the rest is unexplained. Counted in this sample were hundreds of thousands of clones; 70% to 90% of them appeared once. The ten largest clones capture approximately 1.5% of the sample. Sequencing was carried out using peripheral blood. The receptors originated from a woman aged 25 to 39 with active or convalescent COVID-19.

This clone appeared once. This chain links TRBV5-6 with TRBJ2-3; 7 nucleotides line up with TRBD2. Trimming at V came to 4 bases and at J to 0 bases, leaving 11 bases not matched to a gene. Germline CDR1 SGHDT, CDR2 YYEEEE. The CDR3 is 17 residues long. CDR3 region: CASSGGVGVPSTDTQYF. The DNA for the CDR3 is TGTGCCAGCAGCGGGGGGGTTGGCGTCCCGAGCACAGATACGCAGTATTTT.

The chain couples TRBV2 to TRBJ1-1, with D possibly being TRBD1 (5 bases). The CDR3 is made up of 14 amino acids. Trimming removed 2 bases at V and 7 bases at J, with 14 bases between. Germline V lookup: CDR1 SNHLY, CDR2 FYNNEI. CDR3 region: CASSESSWGVEAFF. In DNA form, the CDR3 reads TGTGCCAGCAGTGAAAGCTCCTGGGGGGTTGAAGCTTTCTTT.

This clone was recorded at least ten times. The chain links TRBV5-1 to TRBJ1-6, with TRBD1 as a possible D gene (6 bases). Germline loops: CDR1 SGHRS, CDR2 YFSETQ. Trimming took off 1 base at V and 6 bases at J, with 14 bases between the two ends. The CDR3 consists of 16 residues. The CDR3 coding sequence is TGCGCCAGCAGCTTGTTCACAGGGTGGGGTAATTCACCCCTCCACTTT. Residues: CASSLFTGWGNSPLHF.

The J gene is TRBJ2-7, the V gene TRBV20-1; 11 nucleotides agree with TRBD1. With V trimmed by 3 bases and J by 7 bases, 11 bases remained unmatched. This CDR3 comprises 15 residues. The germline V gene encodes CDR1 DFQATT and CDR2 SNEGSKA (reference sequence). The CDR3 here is CSASSWTGGIIEQYF. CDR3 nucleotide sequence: TGCAGTGCTAGTAGTTGGACAGGGGGCATTATAGAGCAGTACTTC.

The CDR3 DNA follows: TGTGCCAGCAGCGCTGGACAGCACAATCAGCCCCAGCATTTT. This codes for CASSAGQHNQPQHF. The rearrangement joins TRBV27 to TRBJ1-5, with D possibly TRBD1 on 6 matching bases. The V end was cut by 6 bases, the J end by 3 bases, with 12 bases between. The CDR3 is 14 amino acids. The germline CDR1 and CDR2 sequences are MNHEY and SMNVEV (reference sequence).

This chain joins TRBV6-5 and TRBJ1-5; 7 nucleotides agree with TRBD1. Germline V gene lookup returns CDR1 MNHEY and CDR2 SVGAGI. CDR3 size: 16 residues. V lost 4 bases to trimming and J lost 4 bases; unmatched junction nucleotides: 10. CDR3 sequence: CASSSRTGSRNQPQHF. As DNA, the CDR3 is TGTGCCAGCAGTTCGAGGACAGGTAGTAGGAATCAGCCCCAGCATTTT.

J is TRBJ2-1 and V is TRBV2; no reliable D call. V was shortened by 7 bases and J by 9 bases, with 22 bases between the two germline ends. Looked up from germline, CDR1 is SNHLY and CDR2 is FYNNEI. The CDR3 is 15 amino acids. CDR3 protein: CASTIRSESVSEQFF. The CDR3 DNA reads TGTGCCAGCACGATCCGGAGCGAGAGTGTTAGTGAGCAGTTCTTC.

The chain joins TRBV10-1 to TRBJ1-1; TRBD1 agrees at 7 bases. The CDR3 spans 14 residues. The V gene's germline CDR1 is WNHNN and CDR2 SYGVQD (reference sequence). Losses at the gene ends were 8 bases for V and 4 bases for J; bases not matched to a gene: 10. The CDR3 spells CASGKTGIGTEAFF. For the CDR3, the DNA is TGCGCCAGCGGGAAGACAGGGATCGGCACTGAAGCTTTCTTT.

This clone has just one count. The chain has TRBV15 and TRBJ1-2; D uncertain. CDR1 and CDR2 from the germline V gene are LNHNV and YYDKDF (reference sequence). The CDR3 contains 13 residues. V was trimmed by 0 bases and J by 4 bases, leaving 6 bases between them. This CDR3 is CATSRDRFYGYTF. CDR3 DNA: TGTGCCACCAGCAGAGACCGGTTCTATGGCTACACCTTC.

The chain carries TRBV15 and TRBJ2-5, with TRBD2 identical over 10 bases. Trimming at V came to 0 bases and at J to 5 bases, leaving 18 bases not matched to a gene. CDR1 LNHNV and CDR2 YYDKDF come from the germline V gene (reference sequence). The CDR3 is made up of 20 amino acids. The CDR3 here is CATSRDPLAGFSPFLETQYF. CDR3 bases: TGTGCCACCAGCAGAGACCCACTAGCGGGATTCTCCCCATTTTTGGAGACCCAGTACTTC.

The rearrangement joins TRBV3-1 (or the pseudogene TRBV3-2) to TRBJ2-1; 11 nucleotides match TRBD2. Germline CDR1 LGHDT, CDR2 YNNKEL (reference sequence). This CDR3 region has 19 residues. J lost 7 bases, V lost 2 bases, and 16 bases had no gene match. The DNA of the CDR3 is TGTGCCAGCAGCCAACCAAAGTGGAGGCTAGCGGGAGGAGGAAATGAGCAGTTCTTC. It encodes CASSQPKWRLAGGGNEQFF.

CDR3 in DNA: TGTGCCAGCAGTTCCCCTACCGGGACAGGGGGCTATGGCTACACCTTC. Residues: CASSSPTGTGGYGYTF. The rearrangement links TRBV2 to TRBJ1-2; the match to TRBD1 covers 11 bases. The V gene end was trimmed by 5 bases and the J gene end by 4 bases; junction bases not matched to a gene: 9. CDR3 size: 16 residues. From germline, CDR1 is SNHLY and CDR2 FYNNEI. Using reference TRBV2 and TRBJ1-2 for the parts outside the CDR3, the full variable domain is EPEVTQTPSHQVTQMGQEVILRCVPISNHLYFYWYRQILGQKVEFLVSFYNNEISEKSEIFDDQFSVERPDGSNFTLKIRSTKLEDSAMYFCASSSPTGTGGYGYTFGSGTRLTVV.

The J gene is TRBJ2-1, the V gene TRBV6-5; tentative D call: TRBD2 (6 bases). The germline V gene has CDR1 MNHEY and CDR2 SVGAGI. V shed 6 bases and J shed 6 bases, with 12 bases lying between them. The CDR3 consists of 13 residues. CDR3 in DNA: TGTGCCAGCAGCATAGCGGACCCCAATGAGCAGTTCTTC. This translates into CASSIADPNEQFF.